This T cell receptor (beta chain) is from a study of blood T cell repertoires in COVID-19. Across the study: The samples span acute and convalescent COVID-19 from the United States, Italy and Spain. Sample material is recorded as cDNA or gDNA derived from T cells, B-cell-depleted T cells, or PBMCs.

This CDR3 is 14 amino acids long. Germline CDR1 is LNHDA and CDR2 is SQIVND (reference sequence). V lost 1 base and J lost 5; bases outside the gene matches: 2. Here immunoSEQ multiplex PCR was the method, and the copy in TCRdb shows in-frame clones only, minus some. Here the sample spans fewer than 65,000 clones, around nine tenths being singletons. The sequence was collected from a man aged 55 to 70 with acute or convalescent COVID-19. The rearrangement links TRBV19 to TRBJ2-7; TRBD1 aligns across 10 bases. The sample was peripheral blood. CDR3 amino acids: CASSIVGTGDEQYF. Here the CDR3 DNA reads TGTGCCAGTAGTATAGTTGGGACAGGGGACGAGCAGTACTTC. Filled out from reference TRBV19 and TRBJ2-7, the complete variable domain reads DGGITQSPKYLFRKEGQNVTLSCEQNLNHDAMYWYRQDPGQGLRLIYYSQIVNDFQKGDIAEGYSVSREKKESFPLTVTSAQKNPTAFYLCASSIVGTGDEQYFGPGTRLTVT.